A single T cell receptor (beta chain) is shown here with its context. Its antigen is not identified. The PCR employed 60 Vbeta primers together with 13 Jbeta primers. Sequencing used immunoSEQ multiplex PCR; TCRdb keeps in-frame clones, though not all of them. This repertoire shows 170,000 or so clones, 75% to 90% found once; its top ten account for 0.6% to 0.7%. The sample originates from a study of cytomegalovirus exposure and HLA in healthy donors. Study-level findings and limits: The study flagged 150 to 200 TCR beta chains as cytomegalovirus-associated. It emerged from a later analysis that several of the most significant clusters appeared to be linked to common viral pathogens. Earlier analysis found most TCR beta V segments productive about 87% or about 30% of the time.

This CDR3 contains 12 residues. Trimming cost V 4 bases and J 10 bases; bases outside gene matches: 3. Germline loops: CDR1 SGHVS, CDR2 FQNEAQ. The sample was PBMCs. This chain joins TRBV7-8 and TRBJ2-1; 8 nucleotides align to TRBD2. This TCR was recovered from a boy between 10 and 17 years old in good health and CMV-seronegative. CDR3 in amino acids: CASSSTSGEQFF. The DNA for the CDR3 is TGTGCCAGCAGCTCCACTAGCGGAGAGCAGTTCTTC.